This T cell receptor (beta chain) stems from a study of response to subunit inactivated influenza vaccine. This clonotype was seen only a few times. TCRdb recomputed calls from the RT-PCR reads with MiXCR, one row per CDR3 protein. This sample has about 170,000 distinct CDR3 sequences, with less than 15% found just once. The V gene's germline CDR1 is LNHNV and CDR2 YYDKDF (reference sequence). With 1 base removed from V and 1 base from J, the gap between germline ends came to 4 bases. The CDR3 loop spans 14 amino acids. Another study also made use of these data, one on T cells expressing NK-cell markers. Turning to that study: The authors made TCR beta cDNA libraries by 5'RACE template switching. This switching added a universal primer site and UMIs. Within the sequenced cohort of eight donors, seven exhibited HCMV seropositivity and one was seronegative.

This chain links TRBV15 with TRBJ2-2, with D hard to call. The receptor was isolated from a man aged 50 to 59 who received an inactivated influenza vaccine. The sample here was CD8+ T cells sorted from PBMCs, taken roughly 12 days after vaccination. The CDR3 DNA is TGTGCCACCAGCAGAGCAGGGAACACCGGGGAGCTGTTTTTT. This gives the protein CATSRAGNTGELFF.